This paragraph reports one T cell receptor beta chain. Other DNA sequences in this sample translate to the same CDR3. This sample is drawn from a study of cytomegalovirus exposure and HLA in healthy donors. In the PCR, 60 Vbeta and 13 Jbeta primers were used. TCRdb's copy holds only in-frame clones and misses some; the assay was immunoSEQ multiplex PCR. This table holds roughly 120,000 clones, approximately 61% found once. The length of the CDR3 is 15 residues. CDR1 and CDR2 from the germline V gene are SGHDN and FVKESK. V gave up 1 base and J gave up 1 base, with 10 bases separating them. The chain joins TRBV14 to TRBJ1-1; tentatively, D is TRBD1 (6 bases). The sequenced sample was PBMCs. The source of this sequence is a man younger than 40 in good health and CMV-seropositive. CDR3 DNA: TGTGCCAGCAGCCAAGTAGGGGGTAGGAACACTGAAGCTTTCTTT. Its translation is CASSQVGGRNTEAFF. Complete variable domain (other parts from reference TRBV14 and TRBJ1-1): EAGVTQFPSHSVIEKGQTVTLRCDPISGHDNLYWYRRVMGKEIKFLLHFVKESKQDESGMPNNRFLAERTGGTYSTLKVQPAELEDSGVYFCASSQVGGRNTEAFFGQGTRLTVV.